This T cell receptor (beta chain) emerged from a study of blood T cells in healthy people across ages. As for the study in general: About one barcoded beta molecule was captured per two T cells (by template switching). Study results and caveats: Roughly linearly, TCR beta diversity per million T cells fell as age increased. The lack of PBMC sorting stopped any conclusive naive versus antigen-experienced comparison.

With a J-beta primer mix and a sample-barcoded 5' primer, a second PCR ran about 7 to 12 cycles. TCRdb itself ran the 5' RACE reads through MiXCR, one entry per CDR3 protein. Among almost 1 million distinct CDR3 sequences listed, roughly 51% were seen once. This clonotype has a single count. The antigen is not known. The CDR3 covers 16 residues. Germline V gives CDR1 MNHEY, CDR2 SVGAGI. V was pared by 6 bases and J by 3 bases, with 11 bases of the junction left unmatched. The clonotype was recovered from a woman aged 55-75 years in good health. The source material was blood. The chain combines TRBV6-5 with TRBJ2-1, with 7 bases fitting TRBD2. The CDR3, as DNA: TGTGCCAGCAGAGGACTAGGAGGAGGGTTCTACAATGAGCAGTTCTTC. As protein: CASRGLGGGFYNEQFF.